This T cell receptor (beta chain) was profiled in a study of cytomegalovirus exposure and HLA in healthy donors. Comments on this clone: The target antigen is unknown.

Researchers ran the PCR with 60 Vbeta and 13 Jbeta primers. Sequencing was performed with immunoSEQ multiplex PCR; in TCRdb, only in-frame clones are kept and a portion is missing. The sample lists about 130,000 clones; around 80% were seen once. Study-level results: Rates of TCR association differed by HLA locus in a later analysis, with DRB1 highest and HLA-C lowest. As confirmed in vitro, three CMV-associated chains were specific for CMV antigens. Some TCR beta chains (roughly 160 of them) were listed as cytomegalovirus-associated. In a later analysis, most CMV-associated TCR beta chains appeared HLA-restricted.

The sample consisted of PBMCs. The TCR originated in a woman between 50 and 59 years old in good health and CMV-seronegative.

DNA for the CDR3: TGCGCCAGCAGCCAAGATCTAAGTCCTCCCCTGCCCAATGAGCAGTTCTTC. This encodes CASSQDLSPPLPNEQFF. The chain couples TRBV4-3 to TRBJ2-1; no firm D call. The length of the CDR3 is 17 residues. Germline loops: CDR1 LGHNA, CDR2 YSLEER. Between the trimmed V and J ends, which lost 0 bases and 6 bases, there was a span of 18 bases.